This passage covers 15 T cell receptor beta chains from one sample sequenced in a study of radiotherapy plus CTLA-4 blockade in lung cancer. Assay: immunoSEQ multiplex PCR; the TCRdb copy retains only in-frame clones and omits some. Of about 31,000 clones in the sample, 60% to 75% were seen once. Material: peripheral blood, obtained from a patient treated with radiotherapy plus ipilimumab. The receptors originated from a human donor with non-small cell lung cancer whose response to radiotherapy plus ipilimumab could not be evaluated.

This clone was counted only a few times. This chain connects TRBV27 to TRBJ2-2; D might be TRBD1 (6 bases). The germline gives CDR1 MNHEY, CDR2 SMNVEV (reference sequence). Deletions cut 2 bases from V and 0 bases from J, with 13 bases between. This CDR3 spans 17 amino acids. The CDR3 DNA reads as TGTGCCAGCAGTTTACTGGGACACGGGGCGAACACCGGGGAGCTGTTTTTT. Translated, it gives CASSLLGHGANTGELFF.

Here the CDR3 DNA reads TGTGCCAGCTTCATGGCTAGCGGAGACAATGAGCAGTTCTTC. It codes for CASFMASGDNEQFF. The V call is TRBV6-5, the J call TRBJ2-1, with 7 bases aligning to TRBD2. V gave up 8 bases and J gave up 5 bases; unmatched junction bases: 9. Germline CDR1 MNHEY, CDR2 SVGAGI. This CDR3 comprises 14 residues.

In its sample, this clone was seen a few times. The chain links TRBV9 to TRBJ2-7; D is possibly TRBD1 (5 bases). Trimming cost V 0 bases and J 2 bases, with 9 bases left between them. This CDR3 comprises 14 residues. CDR1 and CDR2 from the germline V gene are SGDLS and YYNGEE. The DNA of the CDR3 is TGTGCCAGCAGCGTAGGGGGCAGGGCCTACGAGCAGTACTTC. Translated, it gives CASSVGGRAYEQYF.

The chain recombines TRBV2 with TRBJ1-1; 11 nucleotides align to TRBD1. The CDR3 is 15 residues long. The ends lost 5 bases at V and 6 bases at J; junction bases unmatched: 8. The germline CDR1 and CDR2 sequences are SNHLY and FYNNEI. CDR3 loop: CASSNHGQGAAEAFF. The CDR3 DNA reads as TGTGCCAGCAGTAACCACGGACAGGGGGCTGCTGAAGCTTTCTTT.

The V gene is TRBV9, the J gene TRBJ1-3; TRBD1 matches 9 bases. CDR1 is SGDLS, CDR2 YYNGEE, per germline. The CDR3 runs to 16 residues. The V segment lost 2 bases and the J segment 2 bases; nucleotides outside the gene matches: 5. CDR3 amino acids: CASSVLTGGPGNTIYF. The CDR3 region has the DNA TGTGCCAGCAGCGTCCTTACAGGGGGCCCTGGAAACACCATATATTTT.

The chain combines TRBV28 with TRBJ1-4, with 9 bases aligning to TRBD1. V dropped 5 bases and J dropped 8; count of bases not matched to a gene: 6. This CDR3 spans 14 amino acids. The germline V gene has CDR1 MDHEN and CDR2 SYDVKM. CDR3 region: CASSVQGAREKLFF. CDR3 in DNA: TGTGCCAGCAGTGTACAGGGGGCGCGAGAAAAACTGTTTTTT.

The gene calls are TRBV30 and TRBJ2-5; the D gene is possibly TRBD2 (7 bases). CDR1 and CDR2 from the germline V gene are GTSNPN and SVGIG (reference sequence). Trimming removed 3 bases from V and 5 bases from J, with 19 bases in between. The CDR3 runs 15 residues. The CDR3 coding sequence is TGTGCCTGGAGGGGGGGGGCCCTAGGAGAGGAGACCCAGTACTTC. This gives the protein CAWRGGALGEETQYF.

The chain couples TRBV11-2 to TRBJ2-7, with a possible D match to TRBD1 (7 bases). The CDR3 has 14 residues. The germline gives CDR1 SGHAT, CDR2 FQNNGV. Trimming took off 5 bases at V and 3 bases at J, with 14 bases between the two ends. As DNA, the CDR3 is TGTGCCAGCAGCCCCCAGGGGGGAGTCTACGAGCAGTACTTC. Encoded protein: CASSPQGGVYEQYF.

The chain uses TRBV25-1 and TRBJ1-3, with D perhaps matching TRBD1 (6 bases). Per germline, CDR1 MGHDK and CDR2 SYGVNS. The CDR3 runs to 15 residues. The V end was cut by 6 bases, the J end by 4 bases, with 16 bases between. The CDR3 DNA sequence: TGTGCCAGCAGCTACCTAGGGGGGGGCGGAAACACCATATATTTT. Translation gives CASSYLGGGGNTIYF. Filled out from reference TRBV25-1 and TRBJ1-3, the complete variable domain reads EADIYQTPRYLVIGTGKKITLECSQTMGHDKMYWYQQDPGMELHLIHYSYGVNSTEKGDLSSESTVSRIRTEHFPLTLESARPSHTSQYLCASSYLGGGGNTIYFGEGSWLTVV.

This chain joins TRBV5-1 and TRBJ1-3; perhaps TRBD1 as D (6 bases). Trimming removed 0 bases from V and 4 bases from J, with 11 bases in between. The germline gives CDR1 SGHRS, CDR2 YFSETQ. The CDR3 loop spans 15 amino acids. CDR3 loop: CASSLGQGQGNTIYF. As DNA, the CDR3 is TGCGCCAGCAGCTTGGGGCAGGGGCAAGGAAACACCATATATTTT.

CDR3 residues: CASSAQSDSTNEKLFF. The CDR3 region has the DNA TGTGCCAGCAGTGCCCAATCAGATTCAACTAATGAAAAACTGTTTTTT. The chain joins TRBV25-1 to TRBJ1-4; D remains ambiguous. CDR3 length: 16 residues. The V and J ends lost 4 bases and 0 bases respectively, with 12 bases between them. Germline V CDR1 and CDR2: MGHDK, SYGVNS.

The chain links TRBV6-5 to TRBJ2-1; 8 bases align to TRBD2. Trimming removed 7 bases from V and 5 bases from J; junction bases left unmatched: 7. CDR3 length: 14 amino acids. The germline CDR1 and CDR2 sequences are MNHEY and SVGAGI. The CDR3 DNA reads as TGTGCCAGCAAGGGTAGCGGGGCCCACAATGAGCAGTTCTTC. This encodes CASKGSGAHNEQFF.

This clone was counted a single time. The V call is TRBV5-1, the J call TRBJ2-7, with a possible D match to TRBD2 (5 bases). CDR3 length: 13 amino acids. Trimming took 4 bases from V and 3 from J, leaving 11 bases between them. Germline CDR1 and CDR2: SGHRS and YFSETQ. Here the CDR3 reads CASSKLAGYEQYF. The CDR3 bases are TGCGCCAGCAGCAAGCTCGCGGGCTACGAGCAGTACTTC.

This clone was seen a handful of times. The V and J genes are TRBV7-2 and TRBJ2-7; 9 positions match TRBD2. J was trimmed by 7 bases and V by 2 bases; bases with no gene match: 6. Germline loops: CDR1 SGHTA, CDR2 FQGNSA. CDR3 length equals 14 residues. The CDR3 here is CASSLLAGDVEQYF. The DNA for the CDR3 is TGTGCCAGCAGCTTATTAGCGGGAGACGTGGAGCAGTACTTC.

This clone has only a few counts. The chain uses TRBV6-5 and TRBJ1-1; a possible D gene is TRBD1 (5 bases). CDR1 is MNHEY, CDR2 SVGAGI, per germline. V was clipped by 5 bases and J by 1 base, with 11 bases between them. This CDR3 is 14 amino acids long. The CDR3 sequence is CASSTHRKNTEAFF. The CDR3 DNA sequence: TGTGCCAGCAGTACCCACAGGAAGAACACTGAAGCTTTCTTT.